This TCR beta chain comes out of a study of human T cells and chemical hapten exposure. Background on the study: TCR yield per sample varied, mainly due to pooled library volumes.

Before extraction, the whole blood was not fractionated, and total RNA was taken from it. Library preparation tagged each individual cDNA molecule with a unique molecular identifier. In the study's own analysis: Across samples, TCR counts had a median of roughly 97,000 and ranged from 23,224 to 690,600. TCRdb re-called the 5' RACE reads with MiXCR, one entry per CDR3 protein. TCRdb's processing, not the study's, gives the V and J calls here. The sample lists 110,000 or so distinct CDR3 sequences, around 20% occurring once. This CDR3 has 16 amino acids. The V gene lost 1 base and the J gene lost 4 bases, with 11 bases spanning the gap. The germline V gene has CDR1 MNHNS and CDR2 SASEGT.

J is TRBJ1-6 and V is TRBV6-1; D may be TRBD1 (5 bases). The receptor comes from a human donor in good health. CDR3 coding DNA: TGTGCCAGCAGTGAAGTGGGGAGGGGATATAATTCACCCCTCCACTTT. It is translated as CASSEVGRGYNSPLHF.